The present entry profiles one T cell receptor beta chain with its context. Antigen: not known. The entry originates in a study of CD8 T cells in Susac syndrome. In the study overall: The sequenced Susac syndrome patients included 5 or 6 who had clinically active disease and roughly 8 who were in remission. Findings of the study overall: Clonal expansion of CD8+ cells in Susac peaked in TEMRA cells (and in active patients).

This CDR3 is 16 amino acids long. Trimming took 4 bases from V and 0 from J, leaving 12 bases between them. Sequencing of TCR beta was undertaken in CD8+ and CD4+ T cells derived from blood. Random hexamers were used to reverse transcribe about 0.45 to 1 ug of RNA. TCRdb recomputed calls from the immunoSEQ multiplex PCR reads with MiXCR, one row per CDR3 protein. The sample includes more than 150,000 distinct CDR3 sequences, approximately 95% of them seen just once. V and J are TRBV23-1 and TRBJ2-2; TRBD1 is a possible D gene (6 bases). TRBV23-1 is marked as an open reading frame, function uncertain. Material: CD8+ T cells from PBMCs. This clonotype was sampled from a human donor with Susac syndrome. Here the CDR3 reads CASSPRTAANTGELFF. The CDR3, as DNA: TGCGCCAGCAGTCCGCGGACAGCCGCGAACACCGGGGAGCTGTTTTTT.